What follows is one T cell receptor beta chain and its context. Its antigen remains unidentified. The record has no base qualities; no much larger clone is one base away. The sample belongs to a study of blood T cell repertoires in COVID-19 (dated by TCRdb to the early 2020s). Broadly, across the study: Collaborator samples came from the United States, Italy and Spain and covered acute and convalescent phases of COVID-19. The samples were drawn from two sources: the first 160 participants of the ongoing ImmuneRACE study, and 950 to 1,500 subjects contributed by 6 global collaborators. The dataset comprised deeply sampled blood TCRbeta repertoires from subjects exposed to, actively infected with, or recovered from COVID-19. HLA class I and class II types, where available, came from metadata supplied by the sample provider rather than from assay-based typing. The repertoires were released in a freely available public database meant as a resource for research on the immune response to SARS-CoV-2. The sample metadata nearly always contained a de-identified subject ID, COVID-19 status, age in years and sex. The prospective study material was composed of cDNA or gDNA derived from T cells, B-cell-depleted T cells, or PBMCs.

What the research found in general, with its limitations: How much clinical and demographic metadata was included differed by source and by participant, and the metadata was provided uncurated.

Collaborating institutions collected whole blood in K2EDTA tubes following their own protocols. For TCRbeta analysis, collaborators shipped samples as frozen whole blood, isolated PBMCs, or DNA extracted from either of those sample types. TCRbeta CDR3 regions were amplified from genomic DNA by means of the immunoSEQ Assay, a bias-controlled multiplex PCR. The study's processing was this. Nucleated cell counts per sample were estimated from amplification of reference gene primers within the assay. To quantify the absolute abundance of each unique TCRbeta CDR3 rearrangement, sequence reads were collapsed and filtered. Productive Simpson clonality was computed per sample as the square root of Simpson's diversity index over productive rearrangements. This is the immuneACCESS table as TCRdb keeps it, with only in-frame sequences that have V and J called. A part of the clones is gone; compared with another copy, unresolved V genes explain less than half, and the rest is unexplained. Clone size and the V and J calls come from that table; the DNA yielded D and trimming. For this sample the table gives approximately 76,000 clones, of which about 89% were detected only once. The ten largest account for roughly 1.9% of the sample.

Inclusive of the bounding cysteine and phenylalanine, the CDR3 is 14 residues long. Only CDR3 DNA remains: 42 bases, in frame from the first base. In the germline V gene (reference sequence), CDR1 corresponds to SEHNR and CDR2 to FQNEAQ. The V and J ends are trimmed by 2 bases and 5 bases, leaving 12 bases between them. This receptor was taken from a woman in her fifties or sixties with acute or convalescent COVID-19. Recombination linked TRBV7-9 to TRBJ1-1, with the D segment identity uncertain. Sample: peripheral blood. The CDR3 region reads CASSLNRLNTEAFF. The nucleotide sequence reads TGTGCCAGCAGCTTAAACCGGTTAAATACTGAAGCTTTCTTT.